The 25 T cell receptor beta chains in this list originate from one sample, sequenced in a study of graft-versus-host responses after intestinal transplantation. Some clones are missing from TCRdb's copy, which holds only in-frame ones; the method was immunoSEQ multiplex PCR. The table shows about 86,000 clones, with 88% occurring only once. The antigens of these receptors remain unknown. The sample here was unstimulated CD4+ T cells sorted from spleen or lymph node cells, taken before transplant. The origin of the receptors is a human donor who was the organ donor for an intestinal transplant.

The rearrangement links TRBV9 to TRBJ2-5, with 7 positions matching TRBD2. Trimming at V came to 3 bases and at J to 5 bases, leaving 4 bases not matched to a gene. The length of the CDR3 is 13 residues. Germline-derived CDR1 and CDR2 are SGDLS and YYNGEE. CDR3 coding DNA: TGTGCCAGCAGCGCGACTAGCCCGGAGACCCAGTACTTC. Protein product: CASSATSPETQYF. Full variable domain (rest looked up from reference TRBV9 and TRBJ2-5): DSGVTQTPKHLITATGQRVTLRCSPRSGDLSVYWYQQSLDQGLQFLIQYYNGEERAKGNILERFSAQQFPDLHSELNLSSLELGDSALYFCASSATSPETQYFGPGTRLLVL.

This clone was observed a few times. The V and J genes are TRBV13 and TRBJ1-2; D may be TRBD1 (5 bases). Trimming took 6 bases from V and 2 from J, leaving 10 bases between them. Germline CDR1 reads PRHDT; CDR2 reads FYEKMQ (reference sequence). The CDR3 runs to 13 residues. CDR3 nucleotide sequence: TGTGCCAGCAGTCTGGGGGGGAACTATGGCTACACCTTC. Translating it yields CASSLGGNYGYTF.

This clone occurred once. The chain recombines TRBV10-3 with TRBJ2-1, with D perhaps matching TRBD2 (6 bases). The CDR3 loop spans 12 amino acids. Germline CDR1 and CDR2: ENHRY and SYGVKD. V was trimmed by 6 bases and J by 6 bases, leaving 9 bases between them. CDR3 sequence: CAISYSGNEQFF. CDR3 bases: TGTGCCATCAGCTATAGCGGCAATGAGCAGTTCTTC.

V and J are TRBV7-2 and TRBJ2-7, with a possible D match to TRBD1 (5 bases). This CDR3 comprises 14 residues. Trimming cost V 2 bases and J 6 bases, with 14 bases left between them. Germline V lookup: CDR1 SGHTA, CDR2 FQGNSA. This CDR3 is CASSLYVGAREQYF. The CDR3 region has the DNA TGTGCCAGCAGCTTATACGTAGGGGCCCGCGAGCAGTACTTC.

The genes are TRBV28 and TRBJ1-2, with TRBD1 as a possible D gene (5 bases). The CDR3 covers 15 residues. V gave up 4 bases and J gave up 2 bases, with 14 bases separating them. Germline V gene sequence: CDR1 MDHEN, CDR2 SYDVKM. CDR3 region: CASSSPGGVNYGYTF. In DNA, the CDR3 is TGTGCCAGCAGTTCCCCAGGAGGGGTGAACTATGGCTACACCTTC.

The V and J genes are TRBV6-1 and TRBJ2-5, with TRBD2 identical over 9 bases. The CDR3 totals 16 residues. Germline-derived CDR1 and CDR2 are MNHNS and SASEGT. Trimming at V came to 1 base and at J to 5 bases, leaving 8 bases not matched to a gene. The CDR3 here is CASSEVQLAGWETQYF. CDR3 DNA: TGTGCCAGCAGTGAAGTCCAGCTAGCGGGATGGGAGACCCAGTACTTC.

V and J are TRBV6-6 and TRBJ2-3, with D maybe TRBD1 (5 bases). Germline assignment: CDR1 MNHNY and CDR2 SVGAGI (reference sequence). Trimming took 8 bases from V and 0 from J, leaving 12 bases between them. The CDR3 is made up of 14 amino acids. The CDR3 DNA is TGTGCCAGCGGACCGACAGCTAGCACAGATACGCAGTATTTT. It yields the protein CASGPTASTDTQYF.

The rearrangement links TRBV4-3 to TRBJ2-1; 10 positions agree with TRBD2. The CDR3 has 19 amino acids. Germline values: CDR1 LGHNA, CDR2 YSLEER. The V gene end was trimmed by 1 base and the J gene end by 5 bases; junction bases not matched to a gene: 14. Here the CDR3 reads CASSQAAASGSPINNEQFF. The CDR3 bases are TGCGCCAGCAGCCAAGCAGCGGCTAGCGGGAGTCCTATAAACAATGAGCAGTTCTTC.

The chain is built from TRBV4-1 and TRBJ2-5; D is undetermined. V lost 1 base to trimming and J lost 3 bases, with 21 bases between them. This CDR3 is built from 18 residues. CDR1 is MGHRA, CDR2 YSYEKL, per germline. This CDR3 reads CASSQGNPHIAPEETQYF. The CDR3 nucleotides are TGCGCCAGCAGCCAAGGAAATCCCCACATAGCACCAGAAGAGACCCAGTACTTC.

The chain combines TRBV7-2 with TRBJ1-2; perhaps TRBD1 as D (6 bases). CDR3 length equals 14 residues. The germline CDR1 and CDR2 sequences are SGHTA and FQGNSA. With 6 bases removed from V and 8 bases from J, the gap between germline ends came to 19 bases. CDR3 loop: CASRPTGRGIGYTF. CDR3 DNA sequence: TGTGCCAGCAGGCCTACAGGGAGAGGGATCGGCTACACCTTC.

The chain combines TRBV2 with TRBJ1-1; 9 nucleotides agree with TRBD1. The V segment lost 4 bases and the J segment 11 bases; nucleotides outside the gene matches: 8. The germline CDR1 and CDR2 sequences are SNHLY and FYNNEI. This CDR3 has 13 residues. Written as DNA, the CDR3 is TGTGCCAGCAGTGGAGGGGACAGGGTTGTCGCTTTCTTT. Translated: CASSGGDRVVAFF.

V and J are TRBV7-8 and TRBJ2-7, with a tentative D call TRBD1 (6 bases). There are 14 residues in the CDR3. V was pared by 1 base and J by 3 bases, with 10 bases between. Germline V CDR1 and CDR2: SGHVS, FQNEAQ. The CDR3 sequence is CASSLGQEYYEQYF. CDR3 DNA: TGTGCCAGCAGCTTAGGACAGGAGTACTACGAGCAGTACTTC.

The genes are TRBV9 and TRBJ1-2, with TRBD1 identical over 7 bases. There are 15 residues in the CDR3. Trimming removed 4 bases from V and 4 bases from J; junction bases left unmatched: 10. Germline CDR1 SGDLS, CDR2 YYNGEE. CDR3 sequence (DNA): TGTGCCAGCAGCCCTAACCCAGGGGGTACCTATGGCTACACCTTC. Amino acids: CASSPNPGGTYGYTF.

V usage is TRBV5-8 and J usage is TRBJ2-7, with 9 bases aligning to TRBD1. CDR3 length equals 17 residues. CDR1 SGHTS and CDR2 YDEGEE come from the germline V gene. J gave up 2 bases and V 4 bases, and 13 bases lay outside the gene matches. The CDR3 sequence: CASSILLIRDRAYEQYF. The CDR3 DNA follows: TGTGCCAGCAGCATACTACTCATCCGGGACAGGGCCTACGAGCAGTACTTC.

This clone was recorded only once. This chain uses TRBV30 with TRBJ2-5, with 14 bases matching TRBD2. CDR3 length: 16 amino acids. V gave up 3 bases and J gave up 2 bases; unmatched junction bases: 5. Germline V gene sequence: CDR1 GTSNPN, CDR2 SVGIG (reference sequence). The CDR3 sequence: CAWRGWTSGRQETQYF. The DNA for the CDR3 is TGTGCCTGGAGAGGATGGACTAGCGGGAGGCAAGAGACCCAGTACTTC.

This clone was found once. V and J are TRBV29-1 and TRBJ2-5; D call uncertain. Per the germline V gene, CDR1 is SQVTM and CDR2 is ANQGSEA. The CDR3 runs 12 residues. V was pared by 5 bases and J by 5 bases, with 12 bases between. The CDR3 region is CSVFSPAETQYF. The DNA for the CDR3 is TGCAGCGTTTTTAGCCCTGCGGAGACCCAGTACTTC.

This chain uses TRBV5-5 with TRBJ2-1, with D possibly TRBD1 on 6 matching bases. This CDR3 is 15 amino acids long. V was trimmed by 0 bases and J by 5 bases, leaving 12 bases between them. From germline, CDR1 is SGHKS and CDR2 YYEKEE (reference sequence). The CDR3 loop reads CASSLAGQPHNEQFF. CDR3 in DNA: TGTGCCAGCAGCTTGGCTGGACAGCCTCACAATGAGCAGTTCTTC.

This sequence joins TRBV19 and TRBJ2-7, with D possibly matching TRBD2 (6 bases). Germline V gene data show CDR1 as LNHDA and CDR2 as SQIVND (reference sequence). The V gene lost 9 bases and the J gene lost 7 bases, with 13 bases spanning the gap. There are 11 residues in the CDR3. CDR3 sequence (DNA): TGTGCCAGCCGGGGGACGGGGGAGCAGTACTTC. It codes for CASRGTGEQYF.

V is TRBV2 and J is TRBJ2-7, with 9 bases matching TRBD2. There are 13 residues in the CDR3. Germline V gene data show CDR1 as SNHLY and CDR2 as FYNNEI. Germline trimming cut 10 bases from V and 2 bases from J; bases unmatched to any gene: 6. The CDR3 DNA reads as TGTGCCACCGGATCTAGCGGGGCCTACGAGCAGTACTTC. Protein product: CATGSSGAYEQYF.

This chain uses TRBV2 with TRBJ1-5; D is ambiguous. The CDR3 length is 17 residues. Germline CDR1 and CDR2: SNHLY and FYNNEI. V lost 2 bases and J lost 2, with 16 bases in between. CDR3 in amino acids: CASSESPSGSGNQPQHF. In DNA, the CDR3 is TGTGCCAGCAGTGAATCCCCGTCGGGATCCGGCAATCAGCCCCAGCATTTT.

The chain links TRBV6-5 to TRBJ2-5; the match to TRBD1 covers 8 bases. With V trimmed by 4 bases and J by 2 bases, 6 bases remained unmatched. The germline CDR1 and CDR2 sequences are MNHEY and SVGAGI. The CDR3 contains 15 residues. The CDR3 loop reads CASSSRRGPQETQYF. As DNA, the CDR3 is TGTGCCAGCAGTTCCCGCAGGGGGCCGCAAGAGACCCAGTACTTC.

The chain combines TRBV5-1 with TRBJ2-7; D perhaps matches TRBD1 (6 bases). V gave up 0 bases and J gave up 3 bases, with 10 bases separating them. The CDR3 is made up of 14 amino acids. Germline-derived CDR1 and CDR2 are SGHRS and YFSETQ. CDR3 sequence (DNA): TGCGCCAGCAGCTTGGGGGGGACAATCTACGAGCAGTACTTC. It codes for CASSLGGTIYEQYF.

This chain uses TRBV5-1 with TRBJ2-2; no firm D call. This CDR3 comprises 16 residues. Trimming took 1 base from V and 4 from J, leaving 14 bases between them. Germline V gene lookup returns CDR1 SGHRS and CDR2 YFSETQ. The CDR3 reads CASSLSRVASTGELFF. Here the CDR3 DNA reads TGCGCCAGCAGCTTGAGTCGGGTCGCCAGCACCGGGGAGCTGTTTTTT.

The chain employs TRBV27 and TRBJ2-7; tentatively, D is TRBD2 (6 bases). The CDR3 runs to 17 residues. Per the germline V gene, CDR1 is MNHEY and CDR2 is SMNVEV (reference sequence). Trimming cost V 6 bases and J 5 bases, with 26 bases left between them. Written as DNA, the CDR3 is TGTGCCAGCAGCCCCGGGGGAGTCTTGGTTGATCTTCACGAGCAGTACTTC. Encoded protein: CASSPGGVLVDLHEQYF.

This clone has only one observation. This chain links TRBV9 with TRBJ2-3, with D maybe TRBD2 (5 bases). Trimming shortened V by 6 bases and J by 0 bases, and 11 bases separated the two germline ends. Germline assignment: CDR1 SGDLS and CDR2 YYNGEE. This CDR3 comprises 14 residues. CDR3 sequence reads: CASKPEASTDTQYF. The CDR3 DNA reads TGTGCCAGCAAGCCGGAGGCTAGCACAGATACGCAGTATTTT.